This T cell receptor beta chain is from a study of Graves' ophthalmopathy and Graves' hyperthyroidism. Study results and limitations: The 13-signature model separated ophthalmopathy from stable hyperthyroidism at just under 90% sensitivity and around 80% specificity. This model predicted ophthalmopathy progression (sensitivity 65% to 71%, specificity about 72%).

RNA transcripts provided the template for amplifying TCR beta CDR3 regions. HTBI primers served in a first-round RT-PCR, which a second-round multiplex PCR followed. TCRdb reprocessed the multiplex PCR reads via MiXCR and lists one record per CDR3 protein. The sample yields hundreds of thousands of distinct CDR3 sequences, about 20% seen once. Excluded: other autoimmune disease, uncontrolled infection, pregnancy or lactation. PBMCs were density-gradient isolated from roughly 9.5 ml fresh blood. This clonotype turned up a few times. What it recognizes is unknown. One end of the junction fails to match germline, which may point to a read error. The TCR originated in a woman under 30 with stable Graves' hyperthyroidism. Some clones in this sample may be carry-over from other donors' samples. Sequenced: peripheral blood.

The CDR3 protein is CASSYSSPKNIKYF. The CDR3 coding sequence is TGTGCCAGCAGTTACTCCTCACCCAAAAACATTAAGTACTTC. The chain has TRBV6-2 or TRBV6-3 and TRBJ2-4; no clear D. Germline V gene data show CDR1 as MNHEY and CDR2 as SVGEGT. The CDR3 covers 14 residues.